The T cell receptor beta chain under discussion was sequenced for a study of blood T cell repertoires in COVID-19. The V gene's germline CDR1 is SGHNT and CDR2 YYREEE (reference sequence). V lost 4 bases to trimming and J lost 7 bases, with 18 bases between them. The CDR3 is 16 residues long. Seattle cases were enrolled at active infection and followed longitudinally. The method was immunoSEQ multiplex PCR; TCRdb's version includes in-frame clones alone and lacks a portion of them. The repertoire includes 150,000 or so clones, 70% to 80% of them detected once, and about 5% sits in the top ten. The material sequenced was peripheral blood. The TCR comes from a woman in her sixties or seventies with COVID-19, enrolled during active disease. J is TRBJ1-6 and V is TRBV5-4; possible D gene TRBD1, 5 bases. CDR3 residues: CASSQDRPSGNSPLHF. The CDR3 DNA is TGTGCCAGCAGCCAAGACAGACCGTCCGGGAATTCACCCCTCCACTTT.